The rows below give T cell receptor beta chains drawn from one sample of a study of blood T cell repertoires in COVID-19. Sequenced by immunoSEQ multiplex PCR; TCRdb stores in-frame clones only, minus some. The sample holds some 230,000 clones, approximately 80% seen once. The source material was PBMCs or T cells enriched from blood (not recorded which). Source of these receptors: a woman aged 40-49 years with acute COVID-19. Both conserved end residues are part of each CDR3. A D gene is named only where the DNA matches it firmly. Some rows have no size entry. The others give once, few or many, or a class for an expanded clone.

D: TRBD1
V: TRBV7-3
J: TRBJ2-7
size: .
DNA: TGTGCCAGCAGCTTAGGAGTAGGGACAGGGGATCACGAGCAGTACTTC
CDR3: CASSLGVGTGDHEQYF

D: .
V: TRBV13
J: TRBJ2-7
size: .
DNA: TGTGCCAGCAGCTTAACGGGCTACGAGCAGTACTTC
CDR3: CASSLTGYEQYF

D: TRBD2
V: TRBV27
J: TRBJ2-1
size: .
DNA: TGTGCCAGCAGCCTAGTTACTAGCGGGGTCAATGAGCAGTTCTTC
CDR3: CASSLVTSGVNEQFF

D: .
V: TRBV30
J: TRBJ1-1
size: .
DNA: TGTGCCTGGAGTGTACTCTGGAACACTGAAGCTTTCTTT
CDR3: CAWSVLWNTEAFF

D: TRBD1
V: TRBV10-2
J: TRBJ1-5
size: .
DNA: TGCGCCAGCAGTGAGGAGGGGGCCCCCAATCAGCCCCAGCATTTT
CDR3: CASSEEGAPNQPQHF

D: TRBD2
V: TRBV27
J: TRBJ2-1
size: .
DNA: TGTGCCAGCAGTTTCGACCGGACGGGACTAGCGGGGTATAATGAGCAGTTCTTC
CDR3: CASSFDRTGLAGYNEQFF

D: TRBD1
V: TRBV27
J: TRBJ2-2
size: .
DNA: TGTGCCAGCAGTTTAAACAGGGGGCCCGGGGAGCTGTTTTTT
CDR3: CASSLNRGPGELFF

D: .
V: TRBV7-2
J: TRBJ1-3
size: .
DNA: TGTGCCAGCAGCTCGGGGACACCAAACACCATATATTTT
CDR3: CASSSGTPNTIYF

D: TRBD1
V: TRBV6-5
J: TRBJ1-6
size: few
DNA: TGTGCCAGCAGTTGGGACAGCTCCTATAATTCACCCCTCCACTTT
CDR3: CASSWDSSYNSPLHF

D: .
V: TRBV7-2
J: TRBJ1-5
size: .
DNA: TGTGCCAGCAGCTTAGAGGGGGACAGCAATCAGCCCCAGCATTTT
CDR3: CASSLEGDSNQPQHF

D: TRBD2
V: TRBV7-6
J: TRBJ2-3
size: .
DNA: TGTGCCAGCAGCTTAAGCGGGGACACAGATACGCAGTATTTT
CDR3: CASSLSGDTDTQYF

D: .
V: TRBV4-1
J: TRBJ2-1
size: .
DNA: TGCGCCAGCAGCCGAAAACCCCTAGGCGATGAGCAGTTCTTC
CDR3: CASSRKPLGDEQFF

D: TRBD1
V: TRBV30
J: TRBJ1-2
size: few
DNA: TGTGCCTCTCCCCGGACAGGTTCTAACTATGGCTACACCTTC
CDR3: CASPRTGSNYGYTF

D: .
V: TRBV10-2
J: TRBJ2-5
size: few
DNA: TGCGCCAGCAGTGAGCGGACCCACCGGGGGCAAGAGACCCAGTACTTC
CDR3: CASSERTHRGQETQYF

D: .
V: TRBV27
J: TRBJ1-1
size: .
DNA: TGTGCCAGCAGTTTTATCCGGGGTGAAGCTTTCTTT
CDR3: CASSFIRGEAFF

D: TRBD2
V: TRBV3-1/TRBV3-2
J: TRBJ2-3
size: .
DNA: TGTGCCAGCACCTCTGGGAGCGGGAGGTTCGATACGCAGTATTTT
CDR3: CASTSGSGRFDTQYF

D: .
V: TRBV7-2
J: TRBJ1-5
size: .
DNA: TGTGCCAGCAGCTTCGACAGGCCTAATCAGCCCCAGCATTTT
CDR3: CASSFDRPNQPQHF

D: .
V: TRBV4-1
J: TRBJ1-6
size: .
DNA: TGCGCCAGCAGCCAAGAGCAGGGTAATTCACCCCTCCACTTT
CDR3: CASSQEQGNSPLHF

D: .
V: TRBV7-3
J: TRBJ1-3
size: .
DNA: TGTGCCAGCAGTACAGGGAGCCCTGGAAACACCATATATTTT
CDR3: CASSTGSPGNTIYF

D: .
V: TRBV29-1
J: TRBJ2-5
size: .
DNA: TGCAGCGTCGGCGGGACAGACCAAGAGACCCAGTACTTC
CDR3: CSVGGTDQETQYF

D: .
V: TRBV2
J: TRBJ1-5
size: few
DNA: TGTGCCAGCAGTCTCACAGCGGGGAGCAATCAGCCCCAGCATTTT
CDR3: CASSLTAGSNQPQHF

D: .
V: TRBV5-6
J: TRBJ2-7
size: few
DNA: TGTGCCAGCAGCTTGGCAGCCCGTCGGGATGGGAGAGAGCAGTACTTC
CDR3: CASSLAARRDGREQYF

D: TRBD2
V: TRBV11-3
J: TRBJ2-3
size: .
DNA: TGTGCCAGCAGCTTACTGGGGAGGGGCACAGATACGCAGTATTTT
CDR3: CASSLLGRGTDTQYF

D: TRBD1
V: TRBV28
J: TRBJ1-1
size: once
DNA: TGTGCCAGTACCTCCGGGACAGGGGACACTGAAGCTTTCTTT
CDR3: CASTSGTGDTEAFF

D: .
V: TRBV30
J: TRBJ2-7
size: .
DNA: TGTGCCTGGATGGGGCACACCACCTACGAGCAGTACTTC
CDR3: CAWMGHTTYEQYF

D: .
V: TRBV3-1/TRBV3-2
J: TRBJ1-2
size: .
DNA: TGTGCCAGCAGACAGGGTAGGGGCTACACCTTC
CDR3: CASRQGRGYTF

D: TRBD1
V: TRBV12-5
J: TRBJ1-2
size: once
DNA: TGTGCTAGTGGTTTGGGACAGGGAAACTATGGCTACACCTTC
CDR3: CASGLGQGNYGYTF

D: TRBD1
V: TRBV5-6
J: TRBJ1-2
size: .
DNA: TGTGCCAGCAGCTTAAGGAGGGGGCTCGATGGCTACACCTTC
CDR3: CASSLRRGLDGYTF

D: .
V: TRBV7-2
J: TRBJ1-5
size: few
DNA: TGTGCCAGCAGCTCAGGAGGGGCCGGTCAGCCCCAGCATTTT
CDR3: CASSSGGAGQPQHF

D: TRBD1
V: TRBV5-1
J: TRBJ2-3
size: .
DNA: TGCGCCAGCAGCTTGGCCACAGGGGGCTTCCCAGATACGCAGTATTTT
CDR3: CASSLATGGFPDTQYF

D: .
V: TRBV11-2
J: TRBJ1-1
size: .
DNA: TGTGCCAGCAGCTTCGGTGGTTCGGGGACTGAAGCTTTCTTT
CDR3: CASSFGGSGTEAFF

D: TRBD1
V: TRBV3-1/TRBV3-2
J: TRBJ1-5
size: .
DNA: TGTGCCAGCAGCCCGAACACAGGGGCCCAGCAGCCCCAGCATTTT
CDR3: CASSPNTGAQQPQHF

D: .
V: TRBV9
J: TRBJ2-3
size: .
DNA: TGTGCCAGCAGCTCCGCGGATACGCAGTATTTT
CDR3: CASSSADTQYF

D: TRBD1
V: TRBV7-6
J: TRBJ2-1
size: once
DNA: TGTGCCAGCAGCCTGGGACAGAATGTGGTCAATGAGCAGTTCTTC
CDR3: CASSLGQNVVNEQFF

D: .
V: TRBV6-5
J: TRBJ1-5
size: .
DNA: TGTGCCAGCTTACTCGACAGGAGCAATCAGCCCCAGCATTTT
CDR3: CASLLDRSNQPQHF

D: TRBD1
V: TRBV5-1
J: TRBJ2-3
size: .
DNA: TGCGCCAGCAGCTTGGAAGGGGGCGCGTTGACAGATACGCAGTATTTT
CDR3: CASSLEGGALTDTQYF

D: TRBD1
V: TRBV2
J: TRBJ1-1
size: few
DNA: TGTGCCAGCAGTGATTGGGACAGGAGTTCGGTTGGAGCTTTCTTT
CDR3: CASSDWDRSSVGAFF

D: .
V: TRBV19
J: TRBJ1-2
size: few
DNA: TGTGCCAGTTCCCTAGGGGGAAACTATGGCTACACCTTC
CDR3: CASSLGGNYGYTF

D: .
V: TRBV4-2
J: TRBJ2-5
size: .
DNA: TGTGCCAGCAGCCAAGAAAGGTCGACTCCTGAGACCCAGTACTTC
CDR3: CASSQERSTPETQYF

D: .
V: TRBV5-5
J: TRBJ1-2
size: .
DNA: TGTGCCAGCAGCTTGACTCACTATGGCTACACCTTC
CDR3: CASSLTHYGYTF

D: .
V: TRBV5-1
J: TRBJ1-4
size: .
DNA: TGCGCCAGCAAGGGGGAGCTGACTAATGAAAAACTGTTTTTT
CDR3: CASKGELTNEKLFF

D: .
V: TRBV3-1/TRBV3-2
J: TRBJ1-1
size: .
DNA: TGTGCCAGCAGCCGGACAGACATGAACACTGAAGCTTTCTTT
CDR3: CASSRTDMNTEAFF

D: .
V: TRBV30
J: TRBJ1-6
size: .
DNA: TGTGCCTGGAGTGTAGGGGTAGGGGTTCGTTCACCCCTCCACTTT
CDR3: CAWSVGVGVRSPLHF

D: .
V: TRBV7-9
J: TRBJ1-1
size: .
DNA: TGTGCCAGCAGCTACACACAGCTGAACACTGAAGCTTTCTTT
CDR3: CASSYTQLNTEAFF

D: .
V: TRBV7-2
J: TRBJ2-3
size: .
DNA: TGTGCCAGCAGCTTAAGCCCTAGCATTGATACGCAGTATTTT
CDR3: CASSLSPSIDTQYF

D: TRBD1
V: TRBV23-1
J: TRBJ1-5
size: few
DNA: TGCGCCAGCGGGGACCGGGACAGGGGTCCGGCGAGCAATCAGCCCCAGCATTTT
CDR3: CASGDRDRGPASNQPQHF

D: TRBD2
V: TRBV5-1
J: TRBJ2-1
size: once
DNA: TGCGCCAGCAGCATGTTAGCGGGAAACTCCTACAATGAGCAGTTCTTC
CDR3: CASSMLAGNSYNEQFF

D: .
V: TRBV5-1
J: TRBJ1-1
size: .
DNA: TGCGCCAGCAGCCCCATTGGGTTACGCCAGGGAAACACTGAAGCTTTCTTT
CDR3: CASSPIGLRQGNTEAFF

D: TRBD1
V: TRBV6-5
J: TRBJ2-7
size: once
DNA: TGTGCCAGCAGTTTCGGACAGGGGAGGTACGAGCAGTACTTC
CDR3: CASSFGQGRYEQYF

D: TRBD2
V: TRBV10-2
J: TRBJ2-1
size: few
DNA: TGCGCCAGCACCCATCCAATCGGGGGACTAGTATACAATGAGCAGTTCTTC
CDR3: CASTHPIGGLVYNEQFF

D: TRBD1
V: TRBV5-1
J: TRBJ1-4
size: .
DNA: TGCGCCAGCAGCCGTGGACAGGGGGCGGATTTGGGTGAAAAACTGTTTTTT
CDR3: CASSRGQGADLGEKLFF

D: TRBD2
V: TRBV5-1
J: TRBJ2-1
size: .
DNA: TGCGCCAGCAGCTTGGAAGCACTAGCGGGCTCCTCCTACAATGAGCAGTTCTTC
CDR3: CASSLEALAGSSYNEQFF

D: .
V: TRBV5-1
J: TRBJ1-1
size: .
DNA: TGCGCCAGCAGCTTAACGGGGAACACTGAAGCTTTCTTT
CDR3: CASSLTGNTEAFF

D: TRBD1
V: TRBV19
J: TRBJ2-1
size: .
DNA: TGTGCCAGTGGGGCAGGGGGCAGGGAGCAGTTCTTC
CDR3: CASGAGGREQFF

D: .
V: TRBV19
J: TRBJ1-5
size: .
DNA: TGTGCCAGTAGTATAGGGACAGTCAACAATCAGCCCCAGCATTTT
CDR3: CASSIGTVNNQPQHF

D: .
V: TRBV7-2
J: TRBJ2-1
size: .
DNA: TGTGCCAGCAGCTTAATGGCCCGTAACAATGAGCAGTTCTTC
CDR3: CASSLMARNNEQFF

D: .
V: TRBV11-2
J: TRBJ2-1
size: few
DNA: TGTGCCAGCAGCCCCCCCGGCTCTAGCTCCTACAATGAGCAGTTCTTC
CDR3: CASSPPGSSSYNEQFF